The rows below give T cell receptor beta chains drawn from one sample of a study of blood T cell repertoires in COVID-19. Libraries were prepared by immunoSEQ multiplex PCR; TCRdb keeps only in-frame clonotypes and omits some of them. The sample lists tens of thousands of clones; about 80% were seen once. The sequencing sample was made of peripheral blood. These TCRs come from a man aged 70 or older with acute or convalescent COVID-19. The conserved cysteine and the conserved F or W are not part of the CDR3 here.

CDR3: ASSFVVGLLNEQF
J: TRBJ2-1
V: TRBV7-8

CDR3: ASSSGGQGYSGANVLT
J: TRBJ2-6
V: TRBV5-4

CDR3: ASSDRRSGNTIY
J: TRBJ1-3
V: TRBV19

CDR3: ASRGTGIGIQY
J: TRBJ2-4
V: TRBV5-1

CDR3: ASSSAAGCGELF
J: TRBJ2-2
V: TRBV21-1

CDR3: ASSRPGTGSTGELF
J: TRBJ2-2
V: TRBV19

CDR3: ASSEHITSPLH
J: TRBJ1-6
V: TRBV2

CDR3: ASSLGGIDGYGYT
J: TRBJ1-2
V: TRBV5-4

CDR3: ASSPLGRASGNNEQF
J: TRBJ2-1
V: TRBV2

CDR3: ASSQVDRAAAKNIQY
J: TRBJ2-4
V: TRBV4-2

CDR3: ASSESMGEGMDTTEAF
J: TRBJ1-1
V: TRBV10-1

CDR3: ASSLGREGRTGELF
J: TRBJ2-2
V: TRBV5-1

CDR3: SPRSYGTMNTEAF
J: TRBJ1-1
V: TRBV29-1

CDR3: ATSEQGSTEAF
J: TRBJ1-1
V: TRBV24-1

CDR3: SVGLSSYEQY
J: TRBJ2-7
V: TRBV29-1

CDR3: ATSRDLPTPTGSGNTIY
J: TRBJ1-3
V: TRBV15

CDR3: ASSFPGQGKGYT
J: TRBJ1-2
V: TRBV5-1

CDR3: ASNGDRGGGELF
J: TRBJ2-2
V: TRBV2

CDR3: ASSPPGQVEAF
J: TRBJ1-1
V: TRBV28

CDR3: ASSLTGAEVDTQY
J: TRBJ2-3
V: TRBV7-3

CDR3: ASSIVTLGGNTIY
J: TRBJ1-3
V: TRBV27

CDR3: ASSMQGQNTEAF
J: TRBJ1-1
V: TRBV19

CDR3: SVGDNGNYGYT
J: TRBJ1-2
V: TRBV29-1

CDR3: ASSYSSRALKGYT
J: TRBJ1-2
V: TRBV6-5

CDR3: ASSLGGSVNTEAF
J: TRBJ1-1
V: TRBV27

CDR3: ASSPSTGGTYGYT
J: TRBJ1-2
V: TRBV18

CDR3: ASSTTVNTEAF
J: TRBJ1-1
V: TRBV18

CDR3: ATSARRGQGYNEQF
J: TRBJ2-1
V: TRBV24-1

CDR3: ASSMMAAGGQPQH
J: TRBJ1-5
V: TRBV19

CDR3: ASSQAGIGGYT
J: TRBJ1-2
V: TRBV3-1/TRBV3-2

CDR3: ASSPTGGHQPQH
J: TRBJ1-5
V: TRBV5-5

CDR3: ASSPTGLDTEAF
J: TRBJ1-1
V: TRBV18

CDR3: ASSIYSGRNTEAF
J: TRBJ1-1
V: TRBV19

CDR3: ATSRDRDREITQY
J: TRBJ2-5
V: TRBV15

CDR3: ASSQAPGQGRAEAF
J: TRBJ1-1
V: TRBV3-1/TRBV3-2

CDR3: ASKGDGEKLF
J: TRBJ1-4
V: TRBV2

CDR3: AWTISSAAEAF
J: TRBJ1-1
V: TRBV30

CDR3: ASSLGTSVTDTQY
J: TRBJ2-3
V: TRBV7-3

CDR3: ASSLGAGSLITNTGELF
J: TRBJ2-2
V: TRBV19

CDR3: ASSLSSGFSDTQY
J: TRBJ2-3
V: TRBV5-1

CDR3: ASSSSGFVEQY
J: TRBJ2-7
V: TRBV6-5

CDR3: ASRTDTYSYNSPLH
J: TRBJ1-6
V: TRBV2

CDR3: ASSLAGAGNIQY
J: TRBJ2-4
V: TRBV5-4

CDR3: ASSWTANTEAF
J: TRBJ1-1
V: TRBV12-3/TRBV12-4

CDR3: ASSGGQGAGQPQH
J: TRBJ1-5
V: TRBV2

CDR3: ASSPGGVGEKLF
J: TRBJ1-4
V: TRBV21-1

CDR3: ASSLARATSTDTQY
J: TRBJ2-3
V: TRBV5-1

CDR3: AISDTGLAGVDEQF
J: TRBJ2-1
V: TRBV10-3

CDR3: ASSYDEANEQF
J: TRBJ2-1
V: TRBV6-5

CDR3: ASSEAVAGGLSTDTQY
J: TRBJ2-3
V: TRBV2

CDR3: ASRSGPYGYT
J: TRBJ1-2
V: TRBV28

CDR3: ASSLSRSSAYEQY
J: TRBJ2-7
V: TRBV27

CDR3: ASSLVVAGVSTDTQY
J: TRBJ2-3
V: TRBV28

CDR3: ASSQTGGENTEAF
J: TRBJ1-1
V: TRBV18

CDR3: ASSVSSGRAGNEQF
J: TRBJ2-1
V: TRBV10-1

CDR3: ASSRDRGNYGYT
J: TRBJ1-2
V: TRBV7-2

CDR3: ASSVGTGASNEQF
J: TRBJ2-1
V: TRBV9

CDR3: ASSITGGPETQY
J: TRBJ2-5
V: TRBV18